The next 19 T cell receptor beta chains were all read from a single sample in a study of blood T cell repertoires in COVID-19 (dated by TCRdb to about 2020). Libraries were built with the immunoSEQ multiplex PCR assay. Held by TCRdb, this immuneACCESS table contains in-frame sequences only and omits some clones. Under half of the omission traces to an unresolved V gene where checked; the cause of the rest is unknown. The sample contains more than 100,000 clones, less than 90% of them found a single time. The ten largest clones represent 11% of the sample. Specimen: peripheral blood. All receptors come from an elderly man with acute or convalescent COVID-19.

The CDR3 DNA reads as TGCGCCAGCAGCTTGGGGACGGGAAACAATGAGCAGTTCTTC. Amino acids: CASSLGTGNNEQFF. The chain couples TRBV5-1 to TRBJ2-1; the D gene is possibly TRBD2 (5 bases). Germline V gene data show CDR1 as SGHRS and CDR2 as YFSETQ. Trimming removed 0 bases from V and 5 bases from J, with 9 bases in between. This CDR3 is 14 amino acids long. The variable domain in full, with the rest retrieved from reference TRBV5-1 and TRBJ2-1, is KAGVTQTPRYLIKTRGQQVTLSCSPISGHRSVSWYQQTPGQGLQFLFEYFSETQRNKGNFPGRFSGRQFSNSRSEMNVSTLELGDSALYLCASSLGTGNNEQFFGPGTRLTVL.

The chain carries TRBV10-2 and TRBJ1-2; D not resolved. The CDR3 has 14 amino acids. Trimming left V 3 bases short and J 4 bases short, with 12 bases between. CDR1 is WSHSY, CDR2 SAAADI, per germline. CDR3 in amino acids: CASSETDTTYGYTF. For the CDR3, the DNA is TGCGCCAGCAGTGAAACCGACACAACCTATGGCTACACCTTC.

This chain links TRBV7-2 with TRBJ1-3, with D perhaps matching TRBD1 (5 bases). This CDR3 has 15 residues. The germline V gene encodes CDR1 SGHTA and CDR2 FQGNSA. The V end was cut by 1 base, the J end by 3 bases, with 10 bases between. The CDR3 sequence: CASSLGQGGGNTIYF. In nucleotides, the CDR3 is TGTGCCAGCAGCTTAGGCCAGGGAGGTGGAAACACCATATATTTT.

V gene TRBV7-3 combines with J gene TRBJ2-3; TRBD2 aligns across 10 bases. Germline CDR1 is SGHTA and CDR2 is FQGTGA. After removal of 4 bases from V and 0 bases from J, the junction contained 4 bases not matched to a gene. CDR3 size: 16 residues. CDR3 coding DNA: TGTGCCAGCAGCTCCGGACTAGCGGCTAGCACAGATACGCAGTATTTT. Translation: CASSSGLAASTDTQYF.

The chain has TRBV9 and TRBJ2-3, with 10 bases identical to TRBD2. Germline CDR1 and CDR2: SGDLS and YYNGEE. The CDR3 consists of 17 residues. The ends lost 4 bases at V and 3 bases at J; junction bases unmatched: 11. CDR3 residues: CASSPREAGGRTDTQYF. The CDR3 DNA reads TGTGCCAGCAGCCCCCGGGAAGCGGGGGGGCGGACAGATACGCAGTATTTT.

This chain connects TRBV27 to TRBJ2-2; 9 positions agree with TRBD2. Germline CDR1 is MNHEY and CDR2 is SMNVEV (reference sequence). This CDR3 is built from 21 residues. The trim removed 1 base at V and 6 bases at J, leaving 21 bases unmatched. CDR3 bases: TGTGCCAGCAGTTTATGGCTAGCGGGACCCGGGGGCAAGTTTTTACCCGGGGAGCTGTTTTTT. It codes for CASSLWLAGPGGKFLPGELFF.

This sequence joins TRBV27 and TRBJ1-1, with 11 bases matching TRBD1. Germline CDR1 reads MNHEY; CDR2 reads SMNVEV (reference sequence). V trimming: 4 bases; J trimming: 1 base; junction bases outside the gene matches: 2. The CDR3 sequence is 15 residues long. DNA for the CDR3: TGTGCCAGCAGTTCCGGGACAGGGGGGAACACTGAAGCTTTCTTT. This sequence encodes CASSSGTGGNTEAFF.

The chain links TRBV6-2 or TRBV6-3 to TRBJ1-2; TRBD1 aligns across 7 bases. The V gene end was trimmed by 4 bases and the J gene end by 8 bases; junction bases not matched to a gene: 7. Germline V lookup: CDR1 MNHEY, CDR2 SVGEGT. The CDR3 spans 13 residues. In nucleotides, the CDR3 is TGTGCCAGCAGTTTGCCGGGACAGTGGGGCTACACCTTC. Protein product: CASSLPGQWGYTF.

This clone was detected only once. The J gene is TRBJ2-7, the V gene TRBV10-2; 11 positions match TRBD2. This CDR3 comprises 14 residues. Per the germline V gene, CDR1 is WSHSY and CDR2 is SAAADI. The ends lost 7 bases at V and 3 bases at J; junction bases unmatched: 5. Here the CDR3 DNA reads TGCGCCAGCACCCGACTAGCGGGGAACTACGAGCAGTACTTC. Amino acid sequence: CASTRLAGNYEQYF.

The V and J genes are TRBV6-5 and TRBJ1-1, with 7 bases matching TRBD1. The V and J ends lost 6 bases and 1 base, in that order; junction bases with no gene match: 8. Germline values: CDR1 MNHEY, CDR2 SVGAGI. This CDR3 is built from 15 residues. The CDR3 protein is CASRWDSGRNTEAFF. The DNA of the CDR3 is TGTGCCAGCAGGTGGGACAGCGGAAGGAACACTGAAGCTTTCTTT.

The V and J genes are TRBV5-1 and TRBJ2-7; D gene uncertain. From germline, CDR1 is SGHRS and CDR2 YFSETQ. V lost 0 bases to trimming and J lost 0 bases, with 7 bases between them. This CDR3 is built from 14 residues. In nucleotides, the CDR3 is TGCGCCAGCAGCTTGGCACAATACTCCTACGAGCAGTACTTC. Translation: CASSLAQYSYEQYF.

The chain carries TRBV29-1 and TRBJ2-5; 8 bases align to TRBD1. The germline gives CDR1 SQVTM, CDR2 ANQGSEA. The CDR3 is 13 residues long. V was clipped by 5 bases and J by 4 bases; unmatched bases: 6. Written as DNA, the CDR3 is TGCAGCGTTCCAGGGGGCTGGGGAGAGACCCAGTACTTC. Its protein product is CSVPGGWGETQYF.

This chain connects TRBV6-6 to TRBJ2-1; 9 bases match TRBD1. The CDR3 is 15 residues long. Germline V CDR1 and CDR2: MNHNY, SVGAGI (reference sequence). J was trimmed by 1 base and V by 6 bases; bases with no gene match: 4. CDR3 coding DNA: TGTGCCAGCAGCCGACAGGGGGGTTCCTACAATGAGCAGTTCTTC. It encodes CASSRQGGSYNEQFF.

The rearrangement links TRBV11-3 to TRBJ2-7; 9 bases match TRBD1. V shed 5 bases and J 2 bases; nucleotides not matched to a gene: 1. The CDR3 runs 13 residues. CDR1 and CDR2 from the germline V gene are SGHNT and YENEEA. CDR3 nucleotide sequence: TGTGCCAGCAGCAGGGACAGGGCCTACGAGCAGTACTTC. Protein product: CASSRDRAYEQYF. Variable domain in full (rest from reference TRBV11-3 and TRBJ2-7): EAGVVQSPRYKIIEKKQPVAFWCNPISGHNTLYWYLQNLGQGPELLIRYENEEAVDDSQLPKDRFSAERLKGVDSTLKIQPAELGDSAVYLCASSRDRAYEQYFGPGTRLTVT.

This sequence joins TRBV7-2 and TRBJ2-7; tentative D call: TRBD1 (5 bases). CDR1 SGHTA and CDR2 FQGNSA come from the germline V gene. This CDR3 contains 16 residues. V was clipped by 0 bases and J by 0 bases, with 12 bases between them. CDR3 region: CASSLALVGDSYEQYF. The CDR3 DNA follows: TGTGCCAGCAGCTTAGCGCTAGTAGGGGACTCCTACGAGCAGTACTTC.

This chain connects TRBV4-1 to TRBJ1-2, with a tentative D call TRBD1 (6 bases). Trimming took off 4 bases at V and 4 bases at J, with 16 bases between the two ends. Germline CDR1 MGHRA, CDR2 YSYEKL. CDR3 length: 15 residues. The CDR3 loop is CASSLPPSGAYGYTF. The CDR3 bases are TGCGCCAGCAGCCTCCCCCCATCAGGGGCCTATGGCTACACCTTC.

This chain uses TRBV5-6 with TRBJ1-1; perhaps TRBD1 as D (5 bases). V was clipped by 2 bases and J by 2 bases, with 13 bases between them. This CDR3 comprises 15 residues. Per germline, CDR1 SGHDT and CDR2 YYEEEE. DNA of the CDR3: TGTGCCAGCAGCTTAAGGGGTAGGAGAAACACTGAAGCTTTCTTT. It encodes CASSLRGRRNTEAFF.

The chain joins TRBV15 to TRBJ1-1, with a weak D call TRBD1 (5 bases). This CDR3 is 14 amino acids long. The germline V gene encodes CDR1 LNHNV and CDR2 YYDKDF (reference sequence). V shed 5 bases and J shed 5 bases, with 15 bases lying between them. The CDR3 loop is CATSRGTLETEAFF. DNA of the CDR3: TGTGCCACCAGCCGCGGGACTCTCGAGACTGAAGCTTTCTTT.

The chain uses TRBV19 and TRBJ1-1, with no clear D. Trimming stripped 7 bases from V and 5 bases from J, with 23 bases between. Looked up from germline, CDR1 is LNHDA and CDR2 is SQIVND (reference sequence). There are 16 residues in the CDR3. CDR3 coding DNA: TGTGCCAGTACGTCCAGAGGAGCCTATTTGACGACTGAAGCTTTCTTT. This encodes CASTSRGAYLTTEAFF. The entire variable domain, with the rest obtained from reference TRBV19 and TRBJ1-1, is as follows: DGGITQSPKYLFRKEGQNVTLSCEQNLNHDAMYWYRQDPGQGLRLIYYSQIVNDFQKGDIAEGYSVSREKKESFPLTVTSAQKNPTAFYLCASTSRGAYLTTEAFFGQGTRLTVV.